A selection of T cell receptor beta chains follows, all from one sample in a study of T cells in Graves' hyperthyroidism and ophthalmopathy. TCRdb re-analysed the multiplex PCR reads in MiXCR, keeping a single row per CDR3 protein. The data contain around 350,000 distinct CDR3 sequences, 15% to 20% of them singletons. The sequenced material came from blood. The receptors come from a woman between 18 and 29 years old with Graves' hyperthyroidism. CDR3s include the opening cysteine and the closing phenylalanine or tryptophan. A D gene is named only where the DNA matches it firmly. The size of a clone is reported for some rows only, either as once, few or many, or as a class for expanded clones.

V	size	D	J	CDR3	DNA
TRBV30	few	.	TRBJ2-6	CAWRAGANVLTF	TGTGCCTGGAGAGCTGGGGCCAACGTCCTGACTTTC
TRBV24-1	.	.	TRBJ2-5	CATSLDRQETQYF	TGTGCCACCAGTCTCGACAGGCAAGAGACCCAGTACTTC
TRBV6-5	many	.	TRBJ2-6	CASSYSTGANVLTF	TGTGCCAGCAGTTACTCCACTGGGGCCAACGTCCTGACTTTC
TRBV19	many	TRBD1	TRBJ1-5	CASSRTGGISNQPQHF	TGTGCCAGTAGTCGGACAGGGGGGATTAGCAATCAGCCCCAGCATTTT
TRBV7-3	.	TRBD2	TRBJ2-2	CASSFSGRGTGELFF	TGTGCCAGCAGCTTCAGCGGGAGGGGCACCGGGGAGCTGTTTTTT
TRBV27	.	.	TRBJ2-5	CASSPYQYQETQYF	TGTGCCAGCAGTCCGTATCAGTACCAAGAGACCCAGTACTTC
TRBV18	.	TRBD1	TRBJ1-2	CASSGQGSFGYTF	TGTGCCAGCTCAGGACAGGGGAGTTTTGGCTACACCTTC
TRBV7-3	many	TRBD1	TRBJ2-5	CASSPGTGYFETQYF	TGTGCCAGCAGCCCCGGGACAGGGTATTTTGAGACCCAGTACTTC
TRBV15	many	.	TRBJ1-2	CATSEDDLGYTF	TGTGCCACCAGCGAAGACGACCTGGGCTACACCTTC
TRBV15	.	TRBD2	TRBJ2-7	CATSRDRGAGGGGQYF	TGTGCCACCAGCAGAGACAGAGGAGCGGGAGGAGGAGGGCAGTACTTC
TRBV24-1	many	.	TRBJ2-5	CATSDQKTGLQETQYF	TGTGCCACCAGTGACCAAAAGACAGGTTTACAAGAGACCCAGTACTTC
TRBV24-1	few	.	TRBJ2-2	CATSDFRVTGELFF	TGTGCCACCAGTGATTTCAGAGTCACCGGGGAGCTGTTTTTT
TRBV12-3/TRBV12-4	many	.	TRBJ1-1	CASSASDISSTEAFF	TGTGCCAGCAGTGCCTCGGACATCTCGAGCACTGAAGCTTTCTTT
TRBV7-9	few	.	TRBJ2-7	CASKDKYEQYF	TGTGCCAGCAAGGACAAGTACGAGCAGTACTTC
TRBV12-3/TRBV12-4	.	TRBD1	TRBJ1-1	CASSDRGGVDTEAFF	TGTGCCAGCAGCGACAGGGGAGGTGTTGACACTGAAGCTTTCTTT
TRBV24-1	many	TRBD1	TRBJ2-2	CATSVKTGELFTGELFF	TGTGCCACCAGTGTTAAGACAGGGGAGTTATTCACCGGGGAGCTGTTTTTT
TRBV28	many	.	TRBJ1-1	CASSYSYMEGNTEAFF	TGTGCCAGCAGTTACTCCTACATGGAGGGGAACACTGAAGCTTTCTTT
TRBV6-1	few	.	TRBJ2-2	CASSTPGDGELFF	TGTGCCAGCAGTACCCCAGGGGACGGGGAGCTGTTTTTT
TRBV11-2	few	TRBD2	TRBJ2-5	CASSLFALAGGVQETQYF	TGTGCCAGCAGCTTATTCGCTCTAGCGGGGGGAGTGCAAGAGACCCAGTACTTC
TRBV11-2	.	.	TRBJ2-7	CASSFLEVGGFPYEQYF	TGTGCCAGCAGCTTTCTAGAAGTGGGAGGCTTTCCCTACGAGCAGTACTTC
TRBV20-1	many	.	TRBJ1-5	CSARGGVYQPQHF	TGCAGTGCTAGAGGGGGAGTATATCAGCCCCAGCATTTT
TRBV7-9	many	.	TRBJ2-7	CASSLGTPPYEQYF	TGTGCCAGCAGCCTCGGGACACCACCCTACGAGCAGTACTTC
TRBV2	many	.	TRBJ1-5	CASDDRYQPQHF	TGTGCCAGCGACGACAGATATCAGCCCCAGCATTTT
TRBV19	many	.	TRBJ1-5	CASSNLGNQPQHF	TGTGCCAGTAGTAATCTTGGGAATCAGCCCCAGCATTTT
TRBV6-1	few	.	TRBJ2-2	CAPGGGGSCFF	.
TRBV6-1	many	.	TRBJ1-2	CASSEAYSVDSGYGYTF	TGTGCCAGCAGTGAAGCGTACAGCGTCGACTCAGGCTATGGCTACACCTTC
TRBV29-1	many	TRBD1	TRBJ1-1	CSAQGQGPIEAFF	TGCAGCGCCCAGGGACAGGGGCCGATTGAAGCTTTCTTT
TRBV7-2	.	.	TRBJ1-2	CASSDVDGYDYTF	TGTGCCAGCAGTGACGTTGACGGCTATGACTACACCTTC
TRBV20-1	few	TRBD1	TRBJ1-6	CSARPGQGRSPLHF	TGCAGTGCTAGGCCGGGACAGGGTCGTTCACCCCTCCACTTT
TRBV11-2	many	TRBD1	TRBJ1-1	CASSLGQANTEAFF	TGTGCCAGCAGCCTCGGACAGGCGAACACTGAAGCTTTCTTT
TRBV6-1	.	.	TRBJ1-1	CASSEARHYVTFF	TGTGCCAGCAGTGAAGCGCGACACTACGTGACTTTCTTT
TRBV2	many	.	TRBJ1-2	CASSEGANYGYTF	TGTGCCAGCAGTGAAGGCGCTAACTATGGCTACACCTTC
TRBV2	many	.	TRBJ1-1	CASSVVVRDTEAFF	TGTGCCAGCAGTGTCGTTGTGCGGGACACTGAAGCTTTCTTT
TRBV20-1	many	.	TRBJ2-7	CSASEATYEQYF	TGCAGTGCTAGCGAGGCTACCTACGAGCAGTACTTC
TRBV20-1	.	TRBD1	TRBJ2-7	CSARDFFEGQGYEQYF	TGCAGTGCTAGAGATTTTTTTGAGGGACAGGGATACGAGCAGTACTTC
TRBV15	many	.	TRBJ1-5	CATSRDGIRGLGDHF	TGTGCCACCAGCAGAGATGGGATTCGGGGCCTTGGAGATCATTTT
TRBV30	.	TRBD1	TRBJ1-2	CVWSVPRQGIYGYTF	TGTGTCTGGAGTGTACCCCGACAGGGGATCTATGGCTACACCTTC
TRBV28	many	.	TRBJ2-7	CASSSPGGATYEQYF	TGTGCCAGCAGTTCCCCGGGCGGAGCCACCTACGAGCAGTACTTC
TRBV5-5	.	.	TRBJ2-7	CASSLSAGSSYEQYF	TGTGCCAGCAGCTTAAGTGCAGGTTCGTCCTACGAGCAGTACTTC
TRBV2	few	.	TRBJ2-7	CASNQGFRYEQYF	TGTGCCAGCAATCAAGGGTTTAGATACGAGCAGTACTTC
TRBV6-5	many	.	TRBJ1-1	CASSYPAVLDTEAFF	TGTGCCAGCAGTTACCCCGCTGTTTTGGACACTGAAGCTTTCTTT
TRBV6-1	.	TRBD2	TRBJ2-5	CASSEPIAGGNQETQYF	TGTGCCAGCAGTGAACCAATAGCGGGAGGTAACCAAGAGACCCAGTACTTC
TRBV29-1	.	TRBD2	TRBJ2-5	CSVVSSGGFGETQYF	TGCAGCGTTGTATCTAGCGGGGGATTTGGCGAGACCCAGTACTTC
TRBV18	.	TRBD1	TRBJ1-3	CASSAGTVSGNTIYF	TGTGCCAGCTCAGCCGGGACAGTCTCTGGAAACACCATATATTTT
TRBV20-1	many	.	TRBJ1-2	CSELGEYYGYTF	TGCAGTGAGCTAGGGGAATACTATGGCTACACCTTC
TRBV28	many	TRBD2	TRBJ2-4	CASSPGGVGIQYF	TGTGCCAGCAGCCCCGGGGGGGTAGGCATTCAGTACTTC
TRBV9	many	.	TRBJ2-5	CASSVGWGLQETQYF	TGTGCCAGCAGCGTCGGGTGGGGTCTACAAGAGACCCAGTACTTC
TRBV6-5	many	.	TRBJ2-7	CASSDSGSYEQYF	TGTGCCAGCAGTGACTCGGGCAGTTACGAGCAGTACTTC
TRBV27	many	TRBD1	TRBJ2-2	CASNRDRDTGELFF	TGTGCCAGCAACCGGGACAGGGACACCGGGGAGCTGTTTTTT
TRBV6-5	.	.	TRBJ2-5	CASSSPSEEGQYF	TGTGCCAGCAGTTCCCCCTCAGAGGAGGGCCAGTACTTC
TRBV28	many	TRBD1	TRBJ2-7	CASSLGTGAYEQYF	TGTGCCAGCAGTTTGGGGACAGGGGCCTACGAGCAGTACTTC
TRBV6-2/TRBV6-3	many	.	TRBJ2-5	CASTDFQETQYF	TGTGCCAGCACGGACTTCCAAGAGACCCAGTACTTC
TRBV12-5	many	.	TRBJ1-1	CASGPLGQPNTEAFF	TGTGCTAGTGGCCCCCTTGGACAGCCAAACACTGAAGCTTTCTTT
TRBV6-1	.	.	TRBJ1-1	CASRKGASTEAFF	TGTGCCAGCAGAAAAGGGGCTAGTACTGAAGCTTTCTTT